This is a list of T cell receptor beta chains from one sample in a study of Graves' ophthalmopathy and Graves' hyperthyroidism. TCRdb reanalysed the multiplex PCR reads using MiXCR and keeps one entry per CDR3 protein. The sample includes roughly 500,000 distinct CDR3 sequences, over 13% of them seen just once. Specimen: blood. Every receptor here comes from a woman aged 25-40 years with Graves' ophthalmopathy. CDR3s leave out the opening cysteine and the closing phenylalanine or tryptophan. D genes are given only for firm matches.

ASSSSGIETQY	TRBV12-3/TRBV12-4	TRBJ2-5	-
ASTPGGSYEQY	TRBV6-1	TRBJ2-7	TRBD2
ASSPGQVFYGYT	TRBV28	TRBJ1-2	-
ATSDIWEPNTGELF	TRBV24-1	TRBJ2-2	-
ASRRGQVDQETQY	TRBV2	TRBJ2-5	TRBD1
ASSYRTGRKNTIY	TRBV7-8	TRBJ1-3	TRBD1
ASSVGHRTVQETQY	TRBV9	TRBJ2-5	-
ASSQPRDFQETQY	TRBV4-1	TRBJ2-5	-
ASSEAARGELF	TRBV6-1	TRBJ2-2	-
SVVVGGRSTGEQY	TRBV29-1	TRBJ2-7	-
ASSFRGAANTEAF	TRBV12-3/TRBV12-4	TRBJ1-1	-
ASSFFSGRGNGELF	TRBV11-2	TRBJ2-2	-
ATSDRGQGQETQY	TRBV24-1	TRBJ2-5	TRBD1
ASSFSGATYEQY	TRBV7-2	TRBJ2-7	-
ATRAGQRDTGELF	TRBV12-3/TRBV12-4	TRBJ2-2	-
ASSQGRPSNQPQH	TRBV6-1	TRBJ1-5	-
ASSPPGQDYGYT	TRBV7-9	TRBJ1-2	TRBD1
ASRYNSYEQY	TRBV28	TRBJ2-7	-
ASSLTSGVSYEQY	TRBV28	TRBJ2-7	TRBD2
ASSVVKTGPRNTGELF	TRBV4-3	TRBJ2-2	TRBD1
ASAQQAGDTEAF	TRBV7-3	TRBJ1-1	-
ASSMAGELF	TRBV6-2/TRBV6-3	TRBJ2-2	-
ASSPHWRESYGYT	TRBV7-8	TRBJ1-2	-
ASSRQTRYGEQY	TRBV12-3/TRBV12-4	TRBJ2-7	-
SAQDPTNEQY	TRBV20-1	TRBJ2-7	-
ASSPWVNEAF	TRBV7-9	TRBJ1-1	-
AISGIAGGNTGELF	TRBV10-3	TRBJ2-2	TRBD2
ASSLGGHTMTEAF	TRBV5-5	TRBJ1-1	-